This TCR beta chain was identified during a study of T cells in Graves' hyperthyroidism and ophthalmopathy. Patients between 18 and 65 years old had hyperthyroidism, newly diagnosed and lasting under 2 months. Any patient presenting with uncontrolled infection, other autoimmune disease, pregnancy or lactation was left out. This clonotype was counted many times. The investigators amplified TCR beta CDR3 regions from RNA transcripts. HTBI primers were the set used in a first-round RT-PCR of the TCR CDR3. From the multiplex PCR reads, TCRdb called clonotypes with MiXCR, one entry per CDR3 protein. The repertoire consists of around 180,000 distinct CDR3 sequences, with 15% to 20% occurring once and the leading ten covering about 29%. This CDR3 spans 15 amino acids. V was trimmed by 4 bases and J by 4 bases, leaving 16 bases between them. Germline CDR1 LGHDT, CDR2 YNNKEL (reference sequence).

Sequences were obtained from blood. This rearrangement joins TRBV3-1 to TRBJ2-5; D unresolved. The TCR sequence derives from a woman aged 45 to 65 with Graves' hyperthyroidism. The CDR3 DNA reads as TGTGCCAGCAGCCCACCCGAATCGCTGGGAGAGACCCAGTACTTC. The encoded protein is CASSPPESLGETQYF.